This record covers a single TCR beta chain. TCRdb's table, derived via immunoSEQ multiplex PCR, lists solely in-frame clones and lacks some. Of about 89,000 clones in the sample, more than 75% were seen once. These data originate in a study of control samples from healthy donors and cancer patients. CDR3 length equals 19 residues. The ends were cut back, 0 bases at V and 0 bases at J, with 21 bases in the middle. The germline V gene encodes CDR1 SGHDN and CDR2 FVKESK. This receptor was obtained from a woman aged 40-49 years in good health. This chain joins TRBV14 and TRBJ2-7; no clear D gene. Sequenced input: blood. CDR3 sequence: CASSQDQADPASRSYEQYF. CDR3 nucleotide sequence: TGTGCCAGCAGCCAAGATCAGGCAGATCCCGCTTCCCGCTCCTACGAGCAGTACTTC.